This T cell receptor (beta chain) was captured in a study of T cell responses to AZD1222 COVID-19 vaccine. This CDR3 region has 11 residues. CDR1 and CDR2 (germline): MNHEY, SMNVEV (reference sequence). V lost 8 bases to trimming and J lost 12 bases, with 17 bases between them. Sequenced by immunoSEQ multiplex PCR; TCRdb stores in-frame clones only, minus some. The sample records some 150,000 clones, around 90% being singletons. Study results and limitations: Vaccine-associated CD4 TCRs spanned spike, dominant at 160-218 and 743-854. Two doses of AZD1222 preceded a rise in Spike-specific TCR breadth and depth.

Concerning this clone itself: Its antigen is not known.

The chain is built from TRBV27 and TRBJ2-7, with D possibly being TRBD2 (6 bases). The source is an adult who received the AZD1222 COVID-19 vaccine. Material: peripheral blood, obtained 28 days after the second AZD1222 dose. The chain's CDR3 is CASRRGGVPYF. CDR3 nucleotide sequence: TGTGCCAGCCGACGTGGCGGGGTCCCGTACTTC.